Below are 32 T cell receptor beta chains sequenced from a single sample in a study of blood T cell repertoires in COVID-19. Sequencing was performed with immunoSEQ multiplex PCR; in TCRdb, only in-frame clones are kept and a portion is missing. The sample consists of approximately 260,000 clones, almost 90% of them appearing once. The sequenced material came from peripheral blood. These receptors were collected from an older woman with COVID-19, enrolled during active disease.

Here the CDR3 DNA reads TGCAGCGTTGGCTTTATTTGGGGACAGGCCAGCAATGAGCAGTTCTTC. It is translated as CSVGFIWGQASNEQFF. V is TRBV29-1 and J is TRBJ2-1; TRBD1 aligns across 8 bases. V gave up 4 bases and J gave up 6 bases; unmatched junction bases: 14. CDR3 length: 16 amino acids. Per the germline V gene, CDR1 is SQVTM and CDR2 is ANQGSEA.

The chain couples TRBV15 to TRBJ1-2, with D perhaps TRBD1 (5 bases). Trimming stripped 6 bases from V and 2 bases from J, with 10 bases between. The CDR3 covers 13 residues. Germline V gene sequence: CDR1 LNHNV, CDR2 YYDKDF (reference sequence). CDR3 nucleotide sequence: TGTGCCACCAGTCTCGGGGGGAACTATGGCTACACCTTC. It codes for CATSLGGNYGYTF.

The chain employs TRBV4-1 and TRBJ1-5; perhaps TRBD1 as D (6 bases). CDR1 is MGHRA, CDR2 YSYEKL, per germline. V shed 4 bases and J shed 4 bases, with 14 bases lying between them. The CDR3 covers 15 residues. DNA for the CDR3: TGCGCCAGCAGCCCACTTCCTACAGGGAATCAGCCCCAGCATTTT. Translated: CASSPLPTGNQPQHF.

The rearrangement uses TRBV2 and TRBJ1-1; TRBD1 agrees at 10 bases. V was clipped by 6 bases and J by 6 bases; unmatched bases: 10. Germline CDR1 is SNHLY and CDR2 is FYNNEI. The CDR3 is made up of 15 amino acids. CDR3 nucleotides: TGTGCCAGCAGGGGACCCGGGACAGGGGTCCCTGAAGCTTTCTTT. Its translation: CASRGPGTGVPEAFF.

Points on this clone: A read error may produce the germline difference seen at one junction end. CDR3 region: CASSLAPEVGYTF. The DNA for the CDR3 is TGTGCCAGCAGTTTAGCCCCAGAAGTAGGCTACACCTTC. The chain carries TRBV7-2 and TRBJ1-2; D is unclear. CDR1 is SGHTA and CDR2 is FQGNSA in the germline V gene. The CDR3 is 13 residues long.

This rearrangement joins TRBV27 to TRBJ1-5; 7 nucleotides agree with TRBD1. The CDR3 totals 15 residues. The V segment lost 2 bases and the J segment 6 bases; nucleotides outside the gene matches: 7. Germline V gene data show CDR1 as MNHEY and CDR2 as SMNVEV (reference sequence). The CDR3 DNA reads TGTGCCAGCAGTTTAACAGGGACAGTGCGTCAGCCCCAGCATTTT. Translated, it gives CASSLTGTVRQPQHF.

The chain couples TRBV5-4 to TRBJ1-6, with TRBD1 matching over 7 bases. The CDR3 spans 16 residues. V was pared by 2 bases and J by 6 bases, with 8 bases of the junction left unmatched. Germline CDR1 reads SGHNT; CDR2 reads YYREEE (reference sequence). The CDR3 spells CASSFLQGLSNSPLHF. The CDR3, as DNA: TGTGCCAGCAGCTTCCTACAGGGGTTGAGTAATTCACCCCTCCACTTT. Drawing the rest from reference TRBV5-4 and TRBJ1-6, the complete variable domain is ETGVTQSPTHLIKTRGQQVTLRCSSQSGHNTVSWYQQALGQGPQFIFQYYREEENGRGNFPPRFSGLQFPNYSSELNVNALELDDSALYLCASSFLQGLSNSPLHFGNGTRLTVT.

The count of this clone is one. This chain joins TRBV5-4 and TRBJ2-1, with TRBD2 matching over 7 bases. Trimming took 6 bases from V and 0 from J; bases not matched to a gene: 12. This CDR3 spans 17 amino acids. The germline V gene has CDR1 SGHNT and CDR2 YYREEE (reference sequence). The CDR3: CASTPSLATSSYNEQFF. The CDR3 DNA follows: TGTGCCAGCACCCCATCACTAGCGACTAGCTCCTACAATGAGCAGTTCTTC.

V usage is TRBV5-8 and J usage is TRBJ2-1; 7 bases match TRBD1. Germline values: CDR1 SGHTS, CDR2 YDEGEE. The length of the CDR3 is 14 residues. The CDR3 loop is CAPEGATPYNEQFF. The DNA of the CDR3 is TGTGCTCCAGAGGGGGCCACCCCCTACAATGAGCAGTTCTTC. The whole variable domain, remainder taken from reference TRBV5-8 and TRBJ2-1, is EAGVTQSPTHLIKTRGQQATLRCSPISGHTSVYWYQQALGLGLQFLLWYDEGEERNRGNFPPRFSGRQFPNYSSELNVNALELEDSALYLCAPEGATPYNEQFFGPGTRLTVL.

This clone has a handful of counts. V is TRBV14 and J is TRBJ1-2; D perhaps matches TRBD1 (6 bases). Germline CDR1 reads SGHDN; CDR2 reads FVKESK. V lost 0 bases to trimming and J lost 8 bases, with 10 bases between them. The CDR3 extends over 13 amino acids. CDR3 bases: TGTGCCAGCAGCCAAGATTGGGGGCGAGGCTACACCTTC. Amino acids: CASSQDWGRGYTF. The full variable domain, with the rest looked up from reference TRBV14 and TRBJ1-2, is EAGVTQFPSHSVIEKGQTVTLRCDPISGHDNLYWYRRVMGKEIKFLLHFVKESKQDESGMPNNRFLAERTGGTYSTLKVQPAELEDSGVYFCASSQDWGRGYTFGSGTRLTVV.

The V call is TRBV3-1 (or the pseudogene TRBV3-2), the J call TRBJ1-5; D gene uncertain. The CDR3 loop spans 13 amino acids. The ends were cut back, 2 bases at V and 6 bases at J, with 8 bases in the middle. Germline V gene sequence: CDR1 LGHDT, CDR2 YNNKEL (reference sequence). Written as DNA, the CDR3 is TGTGCCAGCAGCCAACAGGCAGGTCAGCCCCAGCATTTT. Its translation: CASSQQAGQPQHF.

J is TRBJ2-2 and V is TRBV14; 10 nucleotides align to TRBD2. Germline CDR1 and CDR2: SGHDN and FVKESK. The CDR3 runs to 16 residues. J gave up 5 bases and V 0 bases, and 3 bases lay outside the gene matches. The CDR3, as DNA: TGTGCCAGCAGCCAAGATCTAGCGGGGGATACCGGGGAGCTGTTTTTT. Its protein product is CASSQDLAGDTGELFF.

The rearrangement links TRBV4-2 to TRBJ2-1; D unresolved. CDR1 LGHNA and CDR2 YNFKEQ come from the germline V gene. The length of the CDR3 is 15 residues. V was clipped by 5 bases and J by 6 bases, with 17 bases between them. The CDR3 region is CASSLSITNTNEQFF. In nucleotides, the CDR3 is TGTGCCAGCAGCTTGTCTATCACCAATACCAATGAGCAGTTCTTC.

The chain has TRBV11-2 and TRBJ1-1, with D unclear. The CDR3 consists of 14 residues. Germline V lookup: CDR1 SGHAT, CDR2 FQNNGV. V shed 5 bases and J shed 11 bases, with 21 bases lying between them. The CDR3 DNA follows: TGTGCCAGCAGCATACAGCTTGGAAACGAGCGGGCTTTCTTT. This encodes CASSIQLGNERAFF.

This rearrangement joins TRBV14 to TRBJ1-1, with no clear D. V lost 2 bases, J lost 8 bases, and 15 bases lay in between. CDR3 length equals 14 residues. Per the germline V gene, CDR1 is SGHDN and CDR2 is FVKESK. CDR3 in amino acids: CASSQSGWAGEAFF. The DNA of the CDR3 is TGTGCCAGCAGCCAAAGCGGGTGGGCCGGCGAAGCTTTCTTT.

The V call is TRBV5-1, the J call TRBJ2-2, with D perhaps TRBD1 (6 bases). V was trimmed by 3 bases and J by 3 bases, leaving 21 bases between them. Germline CDR1 reads SGHRS; CDR2 reads YFSETQ. The CDR3 is 18 amino acids. CDR3 coding DNA: TGCGCCAGCAGCTCTCCACAGGGCGAAGCGTCGTACACCGGGGAGCTGTTTTTT. It specifies CASSSPQGEASYTGELFF.

This rearrangement joins TRBV19 to TRBJ1-5; a possible D gene is TRBD1 (6 bases). CDR1 is LNHDA and CDR2 is SQIVND in the germline V gene (reference sequence). Trimming took 7 bases from V and 0 from J, leaving 19 bases between them. This CDR3 spans 17 amino acids. The CDR3 protein is CASTPPTGQFSNQPQHF. The CDR3, as DNA: TGTGCCAGTACCCCACCCACGGGACAATTTAGCAATCAGCCCCAGCATTTT.

The CDR3 loop reads CASSTSHRATYEQYF. CDR3 nucleotide sequence: TGTGCCAGTAGTACCTCGCACAGGGCAACCTACGAGCAGTACTTC. The V call is TRBV19, the J call TRBJ2-7; possible D gene TRBD1, 6 bases. Trimming took off 4 bases at V and 2 bases at J, with 15 bases between the two ends. The germline CDR1 and CDR2 sequences are LNHDA and SQIVND (reference sequence). This CDR3 region has 15 residues. The full variable domain, rest sourced from reference TRBV19 and TRBJ2-7, is DGGITQSPKYLFRKEGQNVTLSCEQNLNHDAMYWYRQDPGQGLRLIYYSQIVNDFQKGDIAEGYSVSREKKESFPLTVTSAQKNPTAFYLCASSTSHRATYEQYFGPGTRLTVT.

Turning to this clone: One end of the junction is discordant with germline, which a read error may explain. The chain uses TRBV7-8 and TRBJ1-2; no definite D call. The CDR3 runs to 14 residues. CDR1 and CDR2 from the germline V gene are SGHVS and FQNEAQ. The CDR3 sequence is CASSLAEVYYGYTF. The CDR3 nucleotides read TGTGCCAGCAGCCTAGCAGAGGTCTACTATGGCTACACCTTC.

A few counts support this clone. The chain combines TRBV7-3 with TRBJ2-7; TRBD1 aligns across 8 bases. J was trimmed by 5 bases and V by 4 bases; bases with no gene match: 13. The CDR3 extends over 16 amino acids. Germline CDR1 is SGHTA and CDR2 is FQGTGA. The CDR3 DNA sequence: TGTGCCAGCAGCTCCTCGGGACAGGAATACTTACACGAGCAGTACTTC. This gives the protein CASSSSGQEYLHEQYF.

This chain joins TRBV19 and TRBJ2-3; 9 positions match TRBD2. CDR3 length: 16 residues. The ends lost 5 bases at V and 8 bases at J; junction bases unmatched: 14. Germline V gives CDR1 LNHDA, CDR2 SQIVND (reference sequence). CDR3 nucleotide sequence: TGTGCCAGTAGTTCCAGTAGCGGGGGTCCCTTAAGTACGCAGTATTTT. Protein: CASSSSSGGPLSTQYF.

Here the CDR3 reads CASTLTANTGELFF. CDR3 bases: TGTGCCAGCACCCTGACAGCGAACACCGGGGAGCTGTTTTTT. This chain uses TRBV9 with TRBJ2-2; TRBD1 is a possible D gene (5 bases). This CDR3 contains 14 residues. The V gene lost 6 bases and the J gene lost 0 bases, with 9 bases spanning the gap. Germline values: CDR1 SGDLS, CDR2 YYNGEE.

The chain couples TRBV19 to TRBJ1-1; the D gene is possibly TRBD1 (6 bases). V lost 5 bases and J lost 4, with 14 bases in between. Germline V gives CDR1 LNHDA, CDR2 SQIVND (reference sequence). CDR3 size: 14 residues. CDR3 loop: CASSRPGQITEAFF. The CDR3 nucleotides read TGTGCCAGTAGTCGGCCCGGACAGATCACTGAAGCTTTCTTT.

Note on this clone: Other nucleotide sequences in the sample specify the same CDR3. The chain combines TRBV9 with TRBJ1-5; D perhaps matches TRBD1 (5 bases). CDR1 and CDR2 (germline): SGDLS, YYNGEE. Deletions cut 0 bases from V and 6 bases from J, with 10 bases between. The CDR3 consists of 14 residues. CDR3 amino acids: CASSVAGSGQPQHF. CDR3 sequence (DNA): TGTGCCAGCAGCGTAGCAGGGTCAGGTCAGCCCCAGCATTTT.

CDR3 protein: CASSIRDRGPGNEKLFF. The CDR3 bases are TGTGCCAGTAGTATCCGGGACAGGGGGCCCGGTAATGAAAAACTGTTTTTT. The chain uses TRBV19 and TRBJ1-4; TRBD1 agrees at 12 bases. Germline V gives CDR1 LNHDA, CDR2 SQIVND (reference sequence). Trimming took 3 bases from V and 4 from J; bases not matched to a gene: 6. The CDR3 totals 17 residues.

V usage is TRBV2 and J usage is TRBJ2-7; 9 positions match TRBD1. The germline CDR1 and CDR2 sequences are SNHLY and FYNNEI. Losses at the gene ends were 4 bases for V and 9 bases for J; bases not matched to a gene: 13. The CDR3 has 15 residues. The DNA for the CDR3 is TGTGCCAGCAGTGTAGGGACAGGGACAGTTGGAGGGCAGTACTTC. This encodes CASSVGTGTVGGQYF.

The V and J genes are TRBV6-5 and TRBJ2-1; D gene ambiguous. V was clipped by 6 bases and J by 12 bases, with 18 bases between them. Germline V gives CDR1 MNHEY, CDR2 SVGAGI. The CDR3 extends over 13 amino acids. DNA for the CDR3: TGTGCCAGCAGCCGAGGCCCTACTTTTGGGCAGTTCTTC. Its translation is CASSRGPTFGQFF.

The chain combines TRBV3-1 (or the pseudogene TRBV3-2) with TRBJ2-4; 7 nucleotides line up with TRBD1. CDR1 is LGHDT and CDR2 is YNNKEL in the germline V gene (reference sequence). V was clipped by 1 base and J by 0 bases; unmatched bases: 3. The CDR3 consists of 16 residues. The CDR3 region has the DNA TGTGCCAGCAGCCAAGGTCAGGGGGTAGCCAAAAACATTCAGTACTTC. It yields the protein CASSQGQGVAKNIQYF.

CDR3 region: CASSLLGTGRTPYEQYF. CDR3 DNA sequence: TGTGCCAGCAGCTTACTCGGGACAGGGAGAACCCCCTACGAGCAGTACTTC. The chain combines TRBV7-9 with TRBJ2-7; 9 bases are a match to TRBD1. Per the germline V gene, CDR1 is SEHNR and CDR2 is FQNEAQ (reference sequence). The CDR3 is made up of 17 amino acids. The junction had 10 bases not matched to a gene; V was cut back by 2 bases and J by 2 bases.

The rearrangement uses TRBV20-1 and TRBJ1-5; 7 positions match TRBD1. CDR3 size: 12 residues. Germline V gives CDR1 DFQATT, CDR2 SNEGSKA (reference sequence). The V and J ends lost 3 bases and 6 bases, in that order; junction bases with no gene match: 2. The CDR3 here is CSASNRGQPQHF. The CDR3 DNA follows: TGCAGTGCTAGTAACAGGGGTCAGCCCCAGCATTTT.

The rearrangement uses TRBV7-2 and TRBJ1-6; D unclear. The ends were cut back, 5 bases at V and 4 bases at J, with 3 bases in the middle. Per the germline V gene, CDR1 is SGHTA and CDR2 is FQGNSA. The CDR3 sequence is 12 residues long. CDR3 coding DNA: TGTGCCAGCAGCACATATAATTCACCCCTCCACTTT. Its protein product is CASSTYNSPLHF.

This chain uses TRBV19 with TRBJ1-1, with TRBD1 matching over 8 bases. The germline V gene encodes CDR1 LNHDA and CDR2 SQIVND (reference sequence). V shed 4 bases, J shed 5 bases, and the junction held 3 bases outside the gene matches. The CDR3 runs 13 residues. As DNA, the CDR3 is TGTGCCAGTAGTAAGGACAGGGAGACTGAAGCTTTCTTT. Translation gives CASSKDRETEAFF.